These T cell receptor beta chains were read from a single sample in a study of Tregs in tolerant kidney transplant recipients. TCRdb's table, derived via immunoSEQ multiplex PCR, lists solely in-frame clones and lacks some. This sample has 55,000 to 70,000 clones; 80% to 90% occur once, and the top ten carry 2.1%. The sample here was Tregs from blood, taken before the transplant. Receptors were obtained from a human donor who received a combined kidney and bone marrow transplant. The CDR3 runs from the conserved cysteine through the conserved F or W. A D gene is named only where the DNA matches it firmly. Not all rows give a size; the values are once, few, many and, for expanded clones, a class.

J gene | V gene | D gene | clone size | CDR3 protein | CDR3 DNA
TRBJ2-1 | TRBV6-1 | TRBD1 | - | CASRKGAASDEQFF | TGTGCCAGCAGGAAGGGGGCCGCGTCCGATGAGCAGTTCTTC
TRBJ2-3 | TRBV5-1 | TRBD2 | - | CASSSTSAGTDTQYF | TGCGCCAGCAGCTCGACTAGCGCTGGCACAGATACGCAGTATTTT
TRBJ1-1 | TRBV5-1 | - | - | CASSWHRENTEAFF | TGCGCCAGCAGCTGGCACAGGGAGAACACTGAAGCTTTCTTT
TRBJ2-7 | TRBV7-2 | TRBD1 | - | CASRDRGNEQYF | TGTGCCAGCAGGGACAGGGGCAACGAGCAGTACTTC
TRBJ2-7 | TRBV6-1 | - | - | CASSEAHGVRGFSPTYEQYF | TGTGCCAGCAGTGAAGCGCACGGAGTCCGGGGGTTCTCGCCCACCTACGAGCAGTACTTC
TRBJ2-1 | TRBV7-2 | - | - | CASSPGSGISYNEQFF | TGTGCCAGCAGTCCCGGTTCGGGGATCTCCTACAATGAGCAGTTCTTC
TRBJ2-7 | TRBV27 | - | - | CASSFGTRSEQYF | TGTGCCAGCAGTTTCGGGACGCGCAGCGAGCAGTACTTC
TRBJ1-1 | TRBV29-1 | - | - | CSVSEVGGPRAFF | TGCAGCGTTTCGGAAGTTGGAGGCCCCCGAGCTTTCTTT
TRBJ2-1 | TRBV20-1 | - | few | CSAPLNEQFF | TGCAGTGCGCCTTTGAATGAGCAGTTCTTC
TRBJ2-1 | TRBV5-4 | TRBD1 | - | CASSLGQGAGNEQFF | TGTGCCAGCAGCTTGGGGCAGGGGGCAGGCAATGAGCAGTTCTTC
TRBJ2-2 | TRBV5-6 | - | - | CASSSLRPQGSGELFF | TGTGCCAGCAGCTCCCTCAGGCCACAGGGCTCCGGGGAGCTGTTTTTT
TRBJ1-4 | TRBV18 | - | few | CASSARVGLTNEKLFF | TGTGCCAGCTCAGCCAGGGTTGGTTTAACTAATGAAAAACTGTTTTTT
TRBJ1-5 | TRBV7-2 | TRBD1 | - | CASSSQGDGNQPQHF | TGTGCCAGCAGCTCACAGGGGGACGGCAATCAGCCCCAGCATTTT
TRBJ2-3 | TRBV6-4 | TRBD2 | few | CASSTREGNTQYF | TGTGCCAGCAGTACCCGGGAGGGAAATACGCAGTATTTT
TRBJ2-2 | TRBV6-1 | TRBD1 | - | CATNRGVGTGELFF | TGTGCCACCAACAGGGGGGTGGGCACCGGGGAGCTGTTTTTT
TRBJ2-1 | TRBV19 | TRBD2 | - | CASSRLANSYNEQFF | TGTGCCAGTAGTAGACTAGCGAACTCCTACAATGAGCAGTTCTTC
TRBJ1-1 | TRBV28 | - | - | CATKVGTAEAFF | TGTGCCACCAAAGTGGGGACGGCTGAAGCTTTCTTT
TRBJ2-7 | TRBV2 | - | - | CASRQGREQYF | TGTGCCAGCAGACAGGGGAGGGAGCAGTACTTC
TRBJ2-3 | TRBV6-5 | - | - | CASGVGGHTDTQYF | TGTGCCAGCGGTGTGGGGGGGCACACAGATACGCAGTATTTT
TRBJ1-1 | TRBV12-5 | TRBD1 | - | CASGLTPKAGGNTEAFF | TGTGCTAGTGGTTTGACCCCTAAAGCAGGGGGCAACACTGAAGCTTTCTTT
TRBJ2-5 | TRBV7-2 | TRBD2 | - | CASSGAGGETQYF | TGTGCCAGCAGCGGAGCGGGAGGCGAGACCCAGTACTTC
TRBJ2-7 | TRBV6-5 | - | few | CASSRQGGPYEQYF | TGTGCCAGCAGCCGCCAGGGGGGACCTTACGAGCAGTACTTC
TRBJ1-4 | TRBV4-1 | - | - | CASSQGAGGGEKLFF | TGCGCCAGCAGCCAAGGGGCGGGAGGAGGCGAAAAACTGTTTTTT
TRBJ1-1 | TRBV27 | - | - | CASSAWRTVNLNTEAFF | TGTGCCAGCAGTGCCTGGAGGACCGTTAACCTGAACACTGAAGCTTTCTTT
TRBJ1-2 | TRBV4-1 | TRBD1 | - | CASSQDSPLGGAVSYGYTF | TGCGCCAGCAGCCAAGATAGCCCTCTAGGGGGCGCGGTCAGCTATGGCTACACCTTC
TRBJ2-7 | TRBV6-6 | TRBD2 | - | CASSDPRGGNYEQYF | TGTGCCAGCAGTGACCCGCGGGGGGGTAACTACGAGCAGTACTTC
TRBJ2-5 | TRBV20-1 | - | - | CSATPEETQYF | TGCAGTGCTACCCCCGAAGAGACCCAGTACTTC
TRBJ1-1 | TRBV6-1 | - | - | CASRDTQNTEAFF | TGTGCCAGCAGGGACACCCAGAACACTGAAGCTTTCTTT
TRBJ2-3 | TRBV11-2 | TRBD2 | few | CASSSRTSGSPDTQYF | TGTGCCAGCAGCTCAAGGACTAGCGGGAGCCCAGATACGCAGTATTTT
TRBJ1-3 | TRBV30 | - | - | CAWSLGGWSGNTIYF | TGTGCCTGGAGTCTGGGGGGCTGGTCTGGAAACACCATATATTTT
TRBJ2-7 | TRBV28 | TRBD1 | - | CASLDRGHTYEQYF | TGTGCCAGCCTAGACAGGGGCCATACCTACGAGCAGTACTTC
TRBJ2-7 | TRBV2 | - | - | CASSLRGLQTYEQYF | TGTGCCAGCAGTCTGCGTGGGCTCCAAACCTACGAGCAGTACTTC
TRBJ1-4 | TRBV6-5 | - | - | CASSPTVNEKLFF | TGTGCCAGCAGCCCTACAGTCAATGAAAAACTGTTTTTT
TRBJ1-1 | TRBV5-1 | TRBD1 | - | CASSLGQGGTEAFF | TGCGCCAGCAGCTTGGGACAGGGAGGGACTGAAGCTTTCTTT
TRBJ1-1 | TRBV18 | - | - | CASSPTTGNTEAFF | TGTGCCAGCTCGCCGACGACAGGGAACACTGAAGCTTTCTTT
TRBJ1-5 | TRBV4-1 | - | - | CASSQDLASGPPQHF | TGCGCCAGCAGCCAAGATTTGGCTTCGGGCCCGCCCCAGCATTTT
TRBJ1-2 | TRBV5-1 | - | once | CASSPGYSLANYGYTF | TGCGCCAGCAGCCCTGGCTATTCCCTAGCTAACTATGGCTACACCTTC
TRBJ1-4 | TRBV18 | - | - | CASSPLRNEKLFF | TGTGCCAGCTCACCGTTGAGGAATGAAAAACTGTTTTTT
TRBJ1-3 | TRBV6-6 | TRBD1 | - | CASSRQGAGNTIYF | TGTGCCAGCAGCCGTCAGGGGGCTGGAAACACCATATATTTT